The clone carrying this T cell receptor (beta chain) appeared once. Antigen: not known. Some clones are missing from TCRdb's copy, which holds only in-frame ones; the method was immunoSEQ multiplex PCR. This table holds over 45,000 clones, about three quarters found once. The V end lost 1 base, the J end lost 4 bases, and 15 bases lay between the germline ends. Looked up from germline, CDR1 is LGHNA and CDR2 is YSLEER. This CDR3 region has 16 residues. The record originates from a study of a mutant IDH1 vaccine in newly diagnosed glioma. Looking at the study overall: V12 fell at week 35 and V13, the study end, at week 47.

Time point denoted: week 35, safety follow-up. Vaccinated patients received 300 ug of mutant IDH1 20-mer peptide per dose, with topical imiquimod. The V gene is TRBV4-3, the J gene TRBJ2-3, with D possibly matching TRBD1 (5 bases). The sample consisted of PBMCs, taken from a glioma patient whose treatment included an IDH1 peptide vaccine. The sequence was obtained from a man aged 35 to 55 with glioma. In DNA form, the CDR3 reads TGCGCCAGCAGCCAAGCCTATGGCCAGGGTGCAGATACGCAGTATTTT. This sequence encodes CASSQAYGQGADTQYF.